Included here is one T cell receptor (beta chain) sequence, with context. Its antigen is not known. The record originates from a study of vaccination effects on CD4 cells after COVID-19. General study results and limits: Just 1 of 255 vaccine-induced clones in healthy recipients was cross-reactive. Vaccine- and infection-induced clones showed marked clonal contraction late following vaccination. Recruitment yielded few convalescent patients, and the study had no early post-infection timepoints.

Clones were sequenced by immunoSEQ multiplex PCR, and TCRdb holds only the in-frame ones, with some missing. The sample consists of tens of thousands of clones, 75% to 85% of them appearing once. Expansion of antigen-specific CD4+ T cells with viral peptide pools was carried out by the ViraFEST assay before sequencing. Isolation of CD4+ T cells took place after approximately 10 days of culture. Recipients of the vaccine had no prior SARS-CoV-2 infection and negative nucleocapsid antibodies. In the cultures, half the medium was exchanged for IL-2 medium on days 3 and 7. This CDR3 contains 18 residues. Trimming shortened V by 1 base and J by 8 bases, and 21 bases separated the two germline ends. Looked up from germline, CDR1 is SEHNR and CDR2 is FQNEAQ (reference sequence).

The specimen comprised CD4+ T cells from PBMCs cultured with SARS-CoV-2 spike peptides, sampled before COVID-19 vaccination. This sequence joins TRBV7-9 and TRBJ1-6; D possibly corresponds to TRBD1 (5 bases). The source is a human donor who received a COVID-19 vaccine. CDR3 DNA: TGTGCCAGCAGCTTAGTCCGAGCTGAGGGGCGCGGAGATTCACCCCTCCACTTT. It yields the protein CASSLVRAEGRGDSPLHF.